The 11 T cell receptor beta chains below all came from one sample that was sequenced in a study of OX40 agonist ivuxolimab in advanced cancers. Some clones are missing from TCRdb's copy, which holds only in-frame ones; the method was immunoSEQ multiplex PCR. Among fewer than 45,000 clones, around nine tenths were seen once, and the ten largest hold approximately 0.52%. The sample in question was CD4+ or CD8+ T cells sorted from blood, obtained in a trial of the OX40 agonist ivuxolimab. The receptors come from an adult with an advanced solid tumor such as melanoma, head and neck, liver or kidney cancer.

The rearrangement joins TRBV28 to TRBJ2-7; TRBD1 might be the D (6 bases). This CDR3 has 15 residues. The germline V and J ends were trimmed by 8 bases and 0 bases, with 17 bases remaining between them. The V gene's germline CDR1 is MDHEN and CDR2 SYDVKM. The CDR3 coding sequence is TGTGCCAGCCCCGTTCCCCAGGGGAGCTCCTACGAGCAGTACTTC. This gives the protein CASPVPQGSSYEQYF. The full variable domain, with the rest looked up from reference TRBV28 and TRBJ2-7, is DVKVTQSSRYLVKRTGEKVFLECVQDMDHENMFWYRQDPGLGLRLIYFSYDVKMKEKGDIPEGYSVSREKKERFSLILESASTNQTSMYLCASPVPQGSSYEQYFGPGTRLTVT.

This sequence joins TRBV2 and TRBJ1-1; D not certain. This CDR3 spans 14 amino acids. The V end was cut by 3 bases, the J end by 1 base, with 9 bases between. Germline lookup yields CDR1 SNHLY and CDR2 FYNNEI. The CDR3 coding sequence is TGTGCCAGCAGTGAGGGCAGTTGGAACACTGAAGCTTTCTTT. It translates to CASSEGSWNTEAFF.

V gene TRBV7-8 combines with J gene TRBJ1-1; unclear D gene. Trimming pared 6 bases from V and 4 bases from J, leaving 15 bases between. The CDR3 is 14 amino acids. CDR1 and CDR2 from the germline V gene are SGHVS and FQNEAQ. CDR3 amino acids: CASRQYFGSTEAFF. CDR3 nucleotides: TGTGCCAGCAGACAATATTTTGGTTCCACTGAAGCTTTCTTT.

The V and J genes are TRBV6-5 and TRBJ2-3, with 7 bases identical to TRBD2. From germline, CDR1 is MNHEY and CDR2 SVGAGI. Trimming at V came to 4 bases and at J to 1 base, leaving 8 bases not matched to a gene. The CDR3 spans 16 residues. The CDR3 region is CASSLRTSGGTDTQYF. In DNA, the CDR3 is TGTGCCAGCAGTTTACGGACTAGTGGGGGCACAGATACGCAGTATTTT.

The gene calls are TRBV2 and TRBJ1-4; 12 bases align to TRBD1. This CDR3 has 14 residues. Germline lookup yields CDR1 SNHLY and CDR2 FYNNEI. J gave up 10 bases and V 4 bases, and 4 bases lay outside the gene matches. The CDR3 is CASSGGQGAGKLFF. CDR3 DNA: TGTGCCAGCAGTGGGGGACAGGGGGCGGGAAAACTGTTTTTT. The whole variable domain, remainder taken from reference TRBV2 and TRBJ1-4, is EPEVTQTPSHQVTQMGQEVILRCVPISNHLYFYWYRQILGQKVEFLVSFYNNEISEKSEIFDDQFSVERPDGSNFTLKIRSTKLEDSAMYFCASSGGQGAGKLFFGSGTQLSVL.

J is TRBJ1-5 and V is TRBV15; D unresolved. CDR1 is LNHNV and CDR2 is YYDKDF in the germline V gene (reference sequence). The length of the CDR3 is 15 residues. V lost 4 bases to trimming and J lost 0 bases, with 10 bases between them. DNA of the CDR3: TGTGCCACCAGCATAAGGGTGTATAGCAATCAGCCCCAGCATTTT. Translated, it gives CATSIRVYSNQPQHF.

The chain carries TRBV9 and TRBJ2-3; 8 bases are shared with TRBD2. V was pared by 0 bases and J by 2 bases, with 11 bases of the junction left unmatched. The CDR3 covers 18 residues. The germline gives CDR1 SGDLS, CDR2 YYNGEE. CDR3 loop: CASSVAPSSGSSTDTQYF. CDR3 nucleotides: TGTGCCAGCAGCGTAGCACCTTCTAGCGGGTCTTCCACAGATACGCAGTATTTT.

V and J are TRBV5-1 and TRBJ1-1, with D possibly matching TRBD1 (5 bases). CDR3 length equals 15 residues. From germline, CDR1 is SGHRS and CDR2 YFSETQ. The V end lost 0 bases, the J end lost 3 bases, and 12 bases lay between the germline ends. CDR3 in DNA: TGCGCCAGCAGCTTGGAGGGGTCCACGGACACTGAAGCTTTCTTT. It yields the protein CASSLEGSTDTEAFF.

This clone was seen only once. This sequence joins TRBV6-5 and TRBJ1-2, with a weak D call TRBD1 (5 bases). Germline assignment: CDR1 MNHEY and CDR2 SVGAGI. The CDR3 length is 11 residues. The ends were cut back, 7 bases at V and 4 bases at J, with 7 bases in the middle. CDR3 in amino acids: CASTDSYGYTF. The CDR3 nucleotides read TGTGCCAGCACAGACAGCTATGGCTACACCTTC.

The chain is built from TRBV29-1 and TRBJ1-1; TRBD1 aligns across 7 bases. This CDR3 comprises 13 residues. The junction had 5 bases not matched to a gene; V was cut back by 6 bases and J by 1 base. The germline V gene has CDR1 SQVTM and CDR2 ANQGSEA. For the CDR3, the DNA is TGCAGCGTCCAGAGGACAGGGAACACTGAAGCTTTCTTT. It codes for CSVQRTGNTEAFF.

This clone was counted a single time. This specimen includes other DNA sequences encoding the same CDR3. V gene TRBV5-1 combines with J gene TRBJ2-5; unclear D gene. This CDR3 region has 11 residues. V dropped 2 bases and J dropped 5 bases, with 4 bases sitting between them. Germline CDR1 and CDR2: SGHRS and YFSETQ. In nucleotides, the CDR3 is TGCGCCAGCAGCTTTGGGGAGACCCAGTACTTC. It encodes CASSFGETQYF.